This T cell receptor beta chain was obtained from a study of blood T cell repertoires in COVID-19. About the research overall: COVID-19 samples collected from the United States, Italy and Spain covered acute and convalescent phases.

In the authors' workflow: Quantification of nucleated cells was approximated via reference gene primer amplification. Generated by immunoSEQ multiplex PCR, the TCRdb table keeps only in-frame clones and is missing some. The V and J calls and the clone size are those of that table, but D and trimming were determined from the DNA. The sample yields a few hundred thousand clones, more than 80% seen once. This clone was recorded at least ten times. Other nucleotide sequences in the sample specify the same CDR3. The CDR3 length is 14 residues. Germline V CDR1 and CDR2: LNHDA, SQIVND (reference sequence). V was clipped by 3 bases and J by 4 bases; unmatched bases: 3. Patients of the Seattle cohort, enrolled during active infection, were followed longitudinally.

The receptor was isolated from a woman aged 30 to 39 with COVID-19, enrolled during active disease. The chain joins TRBV19 to TRBJ1-5; TRBD1 matches at 7 bases. The sample taken for sequencing was peripheral blood. The CDR3 DNA follows: TGTGCCAGTAGTATGGTGACAGGGAATCAGCCCCAGCATTTT. Translated, it gives CASSMVTGNQPQHF.